A selection of T cell receptor beta chains follows, all from one sample in a study of blood T cell repertoires in COVID-19. The assay was immunoSEQ multiplex PCR, and TCRdb's table has in-frame clones only and misses some. The repertoire has around 53,000 clones, 90% to 95% of them found once; the top ten carry about 3.1%. The sequenced sample was peripheral blood. These TCRs come from a human donor in a cohort sampled during active COVID-19. CDR3s include the opening cysteine and the closing phenylalanine or tryptophan.

J: TRBJ1-4
length: 14
V: TRBV4-1
CDR3: CASSHTTGAAELFF

J: TRBJ2-1
length: 12
V: TRBV29-1
CDR3: CSVFGTYNEQFF

J: TRBJ1-1
length: 14
V: TRBV7-2
CDR3: CASSLAAGNTEAFF

J: TRBJ2-1
length: 15
V: TRBV19
CDR3: CASRVRGAPYNEQFF

J: TRBJ2-3
length: 14
V: TRBV24-1
CDR3: CATAGHARMDTQYF

J: TRBJ1-5
length: 16
V: TRBV28
CDR3: CASSFLDSFNNQPQHF

J: TRBJ2-3
length: 16
V: TRBV19
CDR3: CASSIDAGGSTDTQYF

J: TRBJ2-2
length: 14
V: TRBV2
CDR3: CASSSTRDTGELFF

J: TRBJ1-2
length: 12
V: TRBV7-9
CDR3: CASSSGGLGYTF

J: TRBJ2-1
length: 15
V: TRBV19
CDR3: CASSMSQAPYNEQFF

J: TRBJ1-1
length: 13
V: TRBV9
CDR3: CASSVGGRTEAFF

J: TRBJ1-5
length: 13
V: TRBV7-2
CDR3: CASSLKGDQPQHF

J: TRBJ1-1
length: 14
V: TRBV4-1
CDR3: CASSQRQGTTEAFF

J: TRBJ1-1
length: 14
V: TRBV4-2
CDR3: CASRSGTRGTEAFF

J: TRBJ1-1
length: 14
V: TRBV6-5
CDR3: CASTLGQRNTEAFF

J: TRBJ1-3
length: 17
V: TRBV5-4
CDR3: CASSSGTGGKFGNTIYF

J: TRBJ1-4
length: 16
V: TRBV7-2
CDR3: CASSLAGLATNEKLFF

J: TRBJ2-5
length: 13
V: TRBV10-3
CDR3: CAIMGREQETQYF

J: TRBJ2-1
length: 15
V: TRBV30
CDR3: CAWSVKGVLYNEQFF

J: TRBJ2-7
length: 15
V: TRBV4-2
CDR3: CASSQETGAPYEQYF

J: TRBJ2-7
length: 12
V: TRBV30
CDR3: CAWGGLSREQYF

J: TRBJ1-3
length: 14
V: TRBV3-1/TRBV3-2
CDR3: CASSQESSGNTIYF

J: TRBJ2-6
length: 20
V: TRBV6-2/TRBV6-3
CDR3: CASSYPSRESAYSGANVLTF

J: TRBJ1-4
length: 16
V: TRBV7-2
CDR3: CASSSDESKRGEKLFF

J: TRBJ1-4
length: 16
V: TRBV19
CDR3: CASSVYLTNANEKLFF

J: TRBJ2-7
length: 14
V: TRBV20-1
CDR3: CSASRGNRDGEQYF

J: TRBJ1-1
length: 14
V: TRBV6-5
CDR3: CASRSGTGDTEAFF

J: TRBJ1-2
length: 12
V: TRBV10-3
CDR3: CAITPRQGGYTF

J: TRBJ2-1
length: 14
V: TRBV30
CDR3: CAWSVNLVPREQFF

J: TRBJ2-1
length: 16
V: TRBV7-2
CDR3: CASSLVLAGRSAEQFF

J: TRBJ2-1
length: 15
V: TRBV7-3
CDR3: CASSPRQGSVNEQFF

J: TRBJ1-6
length: 15
V: TRBV5-4
CDR3: CASSSGGTYNSPLHF

J: TRBJ1-1
length: 13
V: TRBV9
CDR3: CASSSGLVAEAFF